This passage covers 8 T cell receptor beta chains from one sample sequenced in a study of response to subunit inactivated influenza vaccine. MiXCR was run by TCRdb on the RT-PCR reads, yielding one entry per CDR3 protein. In the table there are about 540,000 distinct CDR3 sequences, around 21% of which are singletons. The data were also submitted as part of a second study, on T cells expressing NK-cell markers. That study adds: It was by 5'RACE template switching with UMIs that TCR beta cDNA was made.

The specimen comprised CD4+ T cells sorted from PBMCs, sampled approximately 13 days after vaccination. These receptors came from a man between 50 and 59 years old who received an inactivated influenza vaccine.

This clonotype was seen a handful of times. The rearrangement links TRBV24-1 to TRBJ1-5; 9 positions match TRBD1. The CDR3 is made up of 16 amino acids. V gave up 4 bases and J gave up 3 bases; unmatched junction bases: 6. Germline V gene lookup returns CDR1 KGHDR and CDR2 SFDVKD. The CDR3 nucleotides read TGTGCCACCAGTGACTCAACAGGGGGCTCCAATCAGCCCCAGCATTTT. It encodes CATSDSTGGSNQPQHF.

This clonotype occurred a few times. This chain links TRBV6-7 with TRBJ2-5; TRBD1 matches at 7 bases. TRBV6-7 is recorded as an ORF, its role being uncertain. The CDR3 has 19 amino acids. The ends lost 4 bases at V and 2 bases at J; junction bases unmatched: 19. This CDR3 reads CASSLRQGLPPDWQETQYF. The CDR3 DNA is TGTGCCAGCAGTTTGCGACAGGGTCTGCCTCCGGACTGGCAAGAGACCCAGTACTTC.

The chain carries TRBV18 and TRBJ1-4; 7 bases match TRBD1. The CDR3 has 14 amino acids. The germline CDR1 and CDR2 sequences are KGHSH and LQKENI. Germline trimming cut 1 base from V and 8 bases from J; bases unmatched to any gene: 4. The CDR3 nucleotides read TGTGCCAGCTCACCACGGCAGGACAGGGAAAAACTGTTTTTT. Protein sequence: CASSPRQDREKLFF.

The genes are TRBV5-1 and TRBJ2-1; no clear D gene. The CDR3 consists of 16 residues. V lost 0 bases and J lost 1, with 11 bases in between. Germline CDR1 and CDR2: SGHRS and YFSETQ. In nucleotides, the CDR3 is TGCGCCAGCAGCTTGGTCGTTATGGGTTCCTACAATGAGCAGTTCTTC. It codes for CASSLVVMGSYNEQFF. The whole variable domain, remainder taken from reference TRBV5-1 and TRBJ2-1, is KAGVTQTPRYLIKTRGQQVTLSCSPISGHRSVSWYQQTPGQGLQFLFEYFSETQRNKGNFPGRFSGRQFSNSRSEMNVSTLELGDSALYLCASSLVVMGSYNEQFFGPGTRLTVL.

This rearrangement joins TRBV10-3 to TRBJ2-1; D perhaps matches TRBD2 (6 bases). CDR1 and CDR2 (germline): ENHRY, SYGVKD. This CDR3 is built from 14 residues. V was pared by 6 bases and J by 5 bases, with 14 bases between. Here the CDR3 DNA reads TGTGCCATCAGCAGGGAGGTGAATCACAATGAGCAGTTCTTC. This translates into CAISREVNHNEQFF.

The rearrangement uses TRBV20-1 and TRBJ2-3; 9 positions agree with TRBD2. The length of the CDR3 is 15 residues. Looked up from germline, CDR1 is DFQATT and CDR2 is SNEGSKA (reference sequence). The V gene end was trimmed by 0 bases and the J gene end by 5 bases; junction bases not matched to a gene: 6. CDR3 loop: CSAREPSGRQDTQYF. The CDR3 bases are TGCAGTGCTAGAGAGCCCAGCGGGAGGCAAGATACGCAGTATTTT.

V gene TRBV7-8 combines with J gene TRBJ2-3; 8 nucleotides agree with TRBD2. The CDR3 sequence is 14 residues long. Germline CDR1 is SGHVS and CDR2 is FQNEAQ. The trim removed 3 bases at V and 4 bases at J, leaving 3 bases unmatched. The CDR3 is CASSFREGSDTQYF. The CDR3 DNA reads as TGTGCCAGCAGCTTCCGGGAGGGGTCAGATACGCAGTATTTT.

The J gene is TRBJ2-1, the V gene TRBV24-1; 7 nucleotides match TRBD2. With 6 bases clipped from V and 7 bases from J, the junction kept 8 bases outside the gene matches. The germline V gene has CDR1 KGHDR and CDR2 SFDVKD. The CDR3 has 14 residues. CDR3 in DNA: TGTGCCACCAGTCTAGCGGCTGGTCGGAATGAGCAGTTCTTC. Translation: CATSLAAGRNEQFF.